This TCR beta chain was recovered during a study of patients and donors after allogeneic stem cell transplantation. TCRdb analysed the RT-PCR reads with MiXCR anew, one entry per CDR3 protein. The top ten clones hold around 6% of a sample with roughly 880,000 distinct CDR3 sequences, about a sixth of them seen once. This clonotype was counted a few times. Germline values: CDR1 DFQATT, CDR2 SNEGSKA (reference sequence). Between the trimmed V and J ends, which lost 7 bases and 4 bases, there was a span of 20 bases. The CDR3 spans 15 residues. This rearrangement joins TRBV20-1 to TRBJ1-5; TRBD1 might be the D (6 bases). The TCR was taken from a human donor who was either an allogeneic HSCT recipient or a stem cell or donor lymphocyte infusion donor (not recorded which). It is not recorded whose cells these are; they may come from a transplant donor. Input material: blood, either unsorted or a sorted T cell fraction (not recorded which). The chain's CDR3 is CSGFGGQGRNQPQHF. The DNA for the CDR3 is TGCAGTGGTTTTGGGGGGCAGGGGCGAAATCAGCCCCAGCATTTT.